The present T cell receptor beta chain was sequenced within a study of blood T cell repertoires in COVID-19. Donors were grouped by their self-reported clinical history. This CDR3 has 13 residues. V shed 10 bases and J 3 bases; nucleotides not matched to a gene: 7. The germline gives CDR1 SNHLY, CDR2 FYNNEI. Generated by immunoSEQ multiplex PCR, the TCRdb table keeps only in-frame clones and is missing some. The profile shows 330,000 or so clones, about nine tenths of them singletons. In this sample, this clone turned up once. V gene TRBV2 combines with J gene TRBJ1-2; 8 nucleotides agree with TRBD1. The TCR sequence derives from a woman younger than 45 who had been exposed to COVID-19. Sequencing input: PBMCs or T cells enriched from blood (not recorded which). DNA of the CDR3: TGTGCCAACGTGGACAGGGTTTACTATGGCTACACCTTC. This codes for CANVDRVYYGYTF.